Listed here are 11 T cell receptor beta chains from one sample, sequenced in a study of T cells in Graves' hyperthyroidism and ophthalmopathy. TCR beta CDR3 regions were amplified from RNA transcripts. The HTBI primer set drove a first-round RT-PCR of the TCR CDR3. TCRdb passed the multiplex PCR reads through MiXCR, listing each CDR3 protein once. The table records about 840,000 distinct CDR3 sequences, 38% of them present only once. Sequenced sample: blood. All receptors derive from a young man with Graves' hyperthyroidism.

This chain uses TRBV11-2 with TRBJ2-7, with a possible D match to TRBD1 (5 bases). Germline-derived CDR1 and CDR2 are SGHAT and FQNNGV. The CDR3 consists of 15 residues. The germline V and J ends were trimmed by 5 bases and 5 bases, with 19 bases remaining between them. This chain's CDR3 is CASSQETAWSDEQYF. The CDR3 nucleotides read TGTGCCAGCAGCCAGGAGACAGCTTGGTCCGACGAGCAGTACTTC.

This clonotype was seen more than once but under ten times. V and J are TRBV5-1 and TRBJ1-4; no reliable D call. Trimming pared 0 bases from V and 3 bases from J, leaving 6 bases between. The V gene's germline CDR1 is SGHRS and CDR2 YFSETQ. CDR3 length: 14 residues. CDR3 residues: CASSLEAPNEKLFF. The CDR3 DNA sequence: TGCGCCAGCAGCTTGGAGGCCCCTAATGAAAAACTGTTTTTT.

This clonotype has only a few counts. The genes are TRBV7-9 and TRBJ1-4; 8 nucleotides line up with TRBD1. Germline CDR1 SEHNR, CDR2 FQNEAQ (reference sequence). With V trimmed by 6 bases and J by 6 bases, 6 bases remained unmatched. The CDR3 extends over 14 amino acids. The CDR3 bases are TGTGCCAGCAGTTTTCAGGGGGCGGATGAAAAACTGTTTTTT. Translating it yields CASSFQGADEKLFF.

The gene calls are TRBV11-2 and TRBJ2-7; the match to TRBD1 covers 9 bases. The DNA matches TRBJ2-5 better at its end, which makes the J call doubtful. The CDR3 length is 16 residues. The germline CDR1 and CDR2 sequences are SGHAT and FQNNGV. The CDR3 DNA follows: TGTGCCAGCAGCCTAGCCGGGACAGGGAGGGGAGAGACCCAGTACTTC. Translating it yields CASSLAGTGRGETQYF.

The DNA of the CDR3 is TGTGCCAGCAGCAAATTTTACAACACTGAAGCTTTCTTT. This codes for CASSKFYNTEAFF. The rearrangement uses TRBV7-6 and TRBJ1-1; D is unclear. From germline, CDR1 is SGHVS and CDR2 FNYEAQ. V was cut by 5 bases and J by 2 bases, with 9 bases left in between. This CDR3 contains 13 residues.

This clonotype was found many times. V gene TRBV15 combines with J gene TRBJ1-2, with 9 bases that match TRBD1. Germline-derived CDR1 and CDR2 are LNHNV and YYDKDF (reference sequence). CDR3 size: 13 residues. J lost 8 bases, V lost 1 base, and 2 bases had no gene match. The DNA of the CDR3 is TGTGCCACCAGCAGAGGGGACAGGGACGGCTACACCTTC. Translation: CATSRGDRDGYTF.

J is TRBJ2-2 and V is TRBV5-1; D is tentatively TRBD1 or TRBD2 (5 bases each). CDR3 length equals 13 residues. Per germline, CDR1 SGHRS and CDR2 YFSETQ. V shed 5 bases and J shed 5 bases, with 10 bases lying between them. Here the CDR3 DNA reads TGCGCCAGCAGAACTGAGGGGACCGGGGAGCTGTTTTTT. It yields the protein CASRTEGTGELFF.

The chain combines TRBV9 with TRBJ1-2, with D tentatively TRBD1 (5 bases). The CDR3 sequence is 16 residues long. CDR1 and CDR2 from the germline V gene are SGDLS and YYNGEE. Deletions cut 0 bases from V and 5 bases from J, with 17 bases between. CDR3 nucleotide sequence: TGTGCCAGCAGCGTAGACCTAGGGGCCCGGGGTTATGGCTACACCTTC. Amino acids: CASSVDLGARGYGYTF.

The rearrangement uses TRBV4-1 and TRBJ2-7; tentatively, D is TRBD2 (5 bases). The CDR3 has 14 amino acids. Germline CDR1 is MGHRA and CDR2 is YSYEKL. V was cut by 2 bases and J by 0 bases, with 8 bases left in between. The CDR3 sequence: CASSQLGSSYEQYF. The DNA of the CDR3 is TGCGCCAGCAGCCAACTGGGGAGCTCCTACGAGCAGTACTTC.

Note on this clonotype: Just one base apart from a much larger clone, this may be a read error. This chain links TRBV24-1 with TRBJ2-7; D not certain. Per the germline V gene, CDR1 is KGHDR and CDR2 is SFDVKD. CDR3 size: 13 residues. CDR3 residues: CATSGGSGYGQYF. CDR3 nucleotides: TGTGCCACCAGTGGGGGATCTGGATACGGGCAGTACTTC.

The table lists this clonotype with a few counts. The chain uses TRBV12-3 or TRBV12-4 and TRBJ2-7, with D tentatively TRBD2 (5 bases). The CDR3 runs 14 residues. Between the trimmed V and J ends, which lost 2 bases and 3 bases, there was a span of 11 bases. The CDR3, as DNA: TGTGCCAGCAGTTTATCCGGGGAACGCTACGAGCAGTACTTC. Translation gives CASSLSGERYEQYF.